These T cell receptor beta chains were read from a single sample in a study of long-term antiretroviral therapy in people with HIV. Clones were read by immunoSEQ multiplex PCR, and TCRdb kept only the in-frame ones, dropping some. The sample includes nearly 50,000 clones, about 86% of them seen just once. This sample comprised unsorted PBMCs, obtained 0.8 years after starting antiretroviral therapy. These receptors were taken from a woman younger than 35 with HIV. Each CDR3 is given with its conserved first and last residue. The order of the fields is clone size, V gene, CDR3 length, J gene, D gene, CDR3 protein, CDR3 DNA. A D gene is named only where the DNA matches it firmly. Size is stated for part of the rows, as once, few or many counts, or as a class when the clone is expanded.

>NA|TRBV28|16|TRBJ2-1|TRBD2
CASSSGTLIQYNEQFF
TGTGCCAGCAGCAGCGGGACCCTCATCCAATACAATGAGCAGTTCTTC
>NA|TRBV18|17|TRBJ2-2|NA
CASSPTGVSQNTGELFF
TGTGCCAGCTCCCCCACGGGAGTCTCCCAGAACACCGGGGAGCTGTTTTTT
>NA|TRBV19|13|TRBJ2-1|NA
CASSIGTGNEQFF
TGTGCCAGTAGTATAGGGACGGGCAATGAGCAGTTCTTC
>NA|TRBV2|15|TRBJ1-1|TRBD1
CASSAGHRGPTEAFF
TGTGCCAGCAGCGCTGGGCACAGGGGGCCAACTGAAGCTTTCTTT
>NA|TRBV28|11|TRBJ2-2|NA
CASKIRGWLFF
TGTGCCAGCAAGATCCGCGGGTGGCTGTTTTTT
>NA|TRBV28|14|TRBJ1-1|TRBD1
CASSLTRTGSRAFF
TGTGCCAGCAGTTTAACCCGGACAGGTTCTAGGGCTTTCTTT
>NA|TRBV28|11|TRBJ2-5|TRBD2
CASSSRLAVYF
TGTGCCAGCAGTTCCAGACTAGCGGTGTACTTC
>NA|TRBV20-1|11|TRBJ2-1|NA
CSARDARRVFF
TGCAGTGCTAGAGATGCGAGGCGGGTGTTCTTC
>NA|TRBV7-9|14|TRBJ2-7|NA
CASSPGGQVNEQYF
TGTGCCAGCAGCCCGGGGGGACAGGTCAACGAGCAGTACTTC
>NA|TRBV6-4|14|TRBJ2-3|TRBD1
CASSEGQGADTQYF
TGTGCCAGCAGTGAGGGACAGGGGGCGGATACGCAGTATTTT
>NA|TRBV6-1|14|TRBJ2-7|TRBD1
CASSEFPGGYEQYF
TGTGCCAGCAGTGAATTTCCAGGGGGCTACGAGCAGTACTTC
>few|TRBV19|16|TRBJ1-4|TRBD1
CASGNFAGGARAKLFF
TGTGCCAGTGGAAACTTCGCAGGGGGCGCGCGGGCAAAACTGTTTTTT
>NA|TRBV11-3|15|TRBJ2-2|NA
CASSLGESNTGELFF
TGTGCCAGCAGCTTAGGGGAGTCGAACACCGGGGAGCTGTTTTTT
>NA|TRBV10-1|15|TRBJ2-3|NA
CASSESQILTDTQYF
TGCGCCAGCAGTGAGTCACAGATACTCACAGATACGCAGTATTTT
>NA|TRBV27|16|TRBJ2-1|NA
CASSFPGRVGEDEQFF
TGTGCCAGCAGTTTCCCAGGCAGAGTTGGTGAGGATGAGCAGTTCTTC
>NA|TRBV7-8|16|TRBJ2-7|NA
CASSLKPQGGNYEQYF
TGTGCCAGCAGCTTAAAGCCCCAGGGAGGTAACTACGAGCAGTACTTC
>NA|TRBV2|15|TRBJ2-1|TRBD2
CASSVTSGGYNEQFF
TGTGCCAGCAGTGTGACTAGCGGGGGCTACAATGAGCAGTTCTTC
>once|TRBV9|15|TRBJ2-7|TRBD2
CASSNSGSRSYEQYF
TGTGCCAGCAGCAATAGCGGGAGTAGGTCCTACGAGCAGTACTTC
>NA|TRBV7-2|12|TRBJ2-7|NA
CASGYSGYEQYF
TGTGCCAGCGGATATAGCGGCTACGAGCAGTACTTC
>NA|TRBV5-1|16|TRBJ2-2|TRBD2
CASSLTSGMNTGELFF
TGCGCCAGCAGTTTGACTAGCGGGATGAACACCGGGGAGCTGTTTTTT
>NA|TRBV9|16|TRBJ2-3|TRBD1
CASSVRGRLSTDTQYF
TGTGCCAGCAGCGTAAGGGGGCGACTAAGCACAGATACGCAGTATTTT
>NA|TRBV4-3|15|TRBJ2-7|NA
CASSEGLNGGWEQYF
TGCGCCAGCAGCGAAGGATTGAATGGCGGGTGGGAGCAGTACTTC
>once|TRBV4-3|15|TRBJ1-2|NA
CASSQDPGAGYGYTF
TGCGCCAGCAGCCAAGATCCAGGGGCGGGCTATGGCTACACCTTC
>NA|TRBV7-3|14|TRBJ2-1|TRBD2
CASRREPSYNEQFF
TGTGCCAGCAGGCGGGAGCCCTCCTACAATGAGCAGTTCTTC
>NA|TRBV19|12|TRBJ1-1|NA
CASSFQTSEAFF
TGTGCCAGTAGTTTTCAGACTAGTGAAGCTTTCTTT
>NA|TRBV27|17|TRBJ2-3|TRBD2
CASSLVSVAGPSLRQYF
TGTGCCAGCAGTTTAGTCAGTGTAGCGGGCCCGTCGTTAAGGCAGTATTTT
>once|TRBV7-9|13|TRBJ1-4|NA
CASRKGGLEKLFF
TGTGCCAGCAGGAAGGGGGGTTTGGAAAAACTGTTTTTT
>NA|TRBV18|15|TRBJ1-5|NA
CASSPTDSSNQPQHF
TGTGCCAGCTCACCAACGGACAGCAGCAATCAGCCCCAGCATTTT
>NA|TRBV5-8|16|TRBJ2-6|NA
CASTTGTLSGANVLTF
TGTGCCAGCACCACCGGGACACTATCTGGGGCCAACGTCCTGACTTTC
>NA|TRBV5-1|16|TRBJ2-2|TRBD2
CASSPTSGQNTGELFF
TGCGCCAGCAGCCCCACTAGCGGCCAAAACACCGGGGAGCTGTTTTTT
>NA|TRBV5-6|15|TRBJ1-2|TRBD1
CASSLPGQGRYGYTF
TGTGCCAGCAGCTTACCGGGACAGGGCAGGTATGGCTACACCTTC
>NA|TRBV5-1|13|TRBJ1-1|NA
CASSKEGGFEAFF
TGCGCCAGCAGCAAAGAAGGTGGGTTTGAAGCTTTCTTT
>NA|TRBV19|11|TRBJ1-1|NA
CASSRNTEAFF
TGTGCCAGTTCTAGGAACACTGAAGCTTTCTTT
>NA|TRBV19|15|TRBJ2-7|TRBD2
CASSRLAGGSYEQYF
TGTGCCAGTAGTAGACTAGCGGGAGGATCCTACGAGCAGTACTTC
>NA|TRBV9|15|TRBJ2-5|TRBD2
CASSVAGGAVETQYF
TGTGCCAGCAGCGTAGCCGGGGGGGCTGTTGAGACCCAGTACTTC
>NA|TRBV29-1|12|TRBJ2-1|NA
CSVISPNNEQFF
TGCAGCGTCATCTCGCCTAACAATGAGCAGTTCTTC
>NA|TRBV28|17|TRBJ1-5|TRBD1
CASSLGQGIVTGQPQHF
TGTGCCAGCAGTTTAGGACAGGGGATCGTAACGGGTCAGCCCCAGCATTTT
>NA|TRBV9|8|TRBJ2-1|NA
CASSPPFF
TGTGCCAGCAGCCCTCCGTTCTTC
>NA|TRBV4-3|15|TRBJ2-7|TRBD2
CASSTSGSLAVEQYF
TGCGCCAGCAGCACGAGCGGGAGCTTAGCCGTCGAGCAGTACTTC
>once|TRBV5-1|17|TRBJ2-3|TRBD2
CASSKPGLAGGTDTQYF
TGCGCCAGCAGCAAACCGGGACTAGCGGGCGGCACAGATACGCAGTATTTT
>NA|TRBV19|16|TRBJ2-3|TRBD2
CASSDPLAGGTDTQYF
TGTGCCAGTAGCGACCCACTAGCGGGAGGAACAGATACGCAGTATTTT
>NA|TRBV6-4|16|TRBJ1-4|TRBD1
CASSPGTGLPNEKLFF
TGTGCCAGCAGCCCCGGGACAGGGCTACCAAATGAAAAACTGTTTTTT
>few|TRBV19|14|TRBJ1-5|NA
CASSRDFSNQPQHF
TGTGCCAGTAGTCGGGACTTTAGCAATCAGCCCCAGCATTTT
>NA|TRBV5-1|12|TRBJ1-1|NA
CASSPDFGEAFF
TGCGCCAGCAGCCCCGACTTTGGTGAAGCTTTCTTT
>NA|TRBV27|12|TRBJ2-1|NA
CASSFKRNEQFF
TGTGCCAGCAGTTTTAAAAGAAATGAGCAGTTCTTC
>NA|TRBV5-6|15|TRBJ2-2|TRBD2
CASSLGLAGMGELFF
TGTGCCAGCAGCTTGGGACTAGCGGGAATGGGGGAGCTGTTTTTT
>NA|TRBV11-3|11|TRBJ2-3|NA
CASSQQDTQYF
TGTGCCAGCAGCCAACAGGATACGCAGTATTTT
>once|TRBV28|13|TRBJ1-2|NA
CASSLPAHYGYTF
TGTGCCAGCAGTTTACCAGCCCACTATGGCTACACCTTC
>once|TRBV20-1|11|TRBJ2-7|NA
CSARVLDEQYF
TGCAGTGCTAGAGTGCTGGACGAGCAGTACTTC
>once|TRBV27|15|TRBJ2-7|NA
CASRPDRLAGYEQYF
TGTGCCAGCAGACCGGACAGACTGGCTGGCTACGAGCAGTACTTC
>NA|TRBV2|15|TRBJ1-5|TRBD1
CASSEIGQANQPQHF
TGTGCCAGCAGTGAAATTGGACAGGCCAATCAGCCCCAGCATTTT
>NA|TRBV19|14|TRBJ2-3|NA
CASGRTGSTDTQYF
TGTGCCAGTGGGAGGACAGGTAGCACAGATACGCAGTATTTT
>NA|TRBV7-6|16|TRBJ2-6|NA
CASSFRRDSGANVLTF
TGTGCCAGCAGCTTCCGACGGGACTCTGGGGCCAACGTCCTGACTTTC